What follows is one TCR beta chain and its context. For each CDR3 protein, TCRdb gives one entry from its re-call of the 5' RACE reads, without DNA. The table gives approximately 110,000 distinct CDR3 sequences; the top ten clones make up about 18% of it. The sample comes from a study of T cells expressing NK-cell markers. The CDR3 totals 16 residues. Germline V gene lookup returns CDR1 LNHDA and CDR2 SQIVND (reference sequence). The sequenced material came from blood T cells: a sorted CD56 or NKG2C T cell subset, CD4+ or CD8+ T cells, or bulk PBMC T cells (not recorded which). This sequence originates from a woman between 18 and 69 years old in good health. The chain is built from TRBV19 and TRBJ2-3; as DNA is missing, the TRBD1 call by TCRdb cannot be tested. The chain's CDR3 is CASSIGGRGWTDTQYF. The full variable domain, rest sourced from reference TRBV19 and TRBJ2-3, is DGGITQSPKYLFRKEGQNVTLSCEQNLNHDAMYWYRQDPGQGLRLIYYSQIVNDFQKGDIAEGYSVSREKKESFPLTVTSAQKNPTAFYLCASSIGGRGWTDTQYFGPGTRLTVL.